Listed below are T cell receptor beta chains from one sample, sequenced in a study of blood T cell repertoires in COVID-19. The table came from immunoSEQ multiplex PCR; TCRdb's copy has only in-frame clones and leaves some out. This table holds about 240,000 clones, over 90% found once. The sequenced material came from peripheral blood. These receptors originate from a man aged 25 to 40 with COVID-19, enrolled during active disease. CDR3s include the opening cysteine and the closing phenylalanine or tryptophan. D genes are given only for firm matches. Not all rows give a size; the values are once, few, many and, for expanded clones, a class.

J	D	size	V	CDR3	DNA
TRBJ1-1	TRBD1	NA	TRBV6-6	CATQDRGYTEAFF	TGTGCCACTCAGGACAGGGGGTATACTGAAGCTTTCTTT
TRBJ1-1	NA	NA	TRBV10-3	CAISDSGPTEAFF	TGTGCCATCAGTGATTCTGGCCCCACTGAAGCTTTCTTT
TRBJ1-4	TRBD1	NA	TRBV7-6	CASSLLAGGQGEKLFF	TGTGCCAGCAGCTTACTCGCAGGGGGCCAGGGGGAAAAACTGTTTTTT
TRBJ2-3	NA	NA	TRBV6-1	CASSELGATDTQYF	TGTGCCAGCAGTGAATTGGGGGCTACAGATACGCAGTATTTT
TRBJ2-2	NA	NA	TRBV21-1	CASSVPPLLAGVTGELFF	TGTGCCAGCAGCGTTCCGCCTCTACTAGCTGGGGTGACCGGGGAGCTGTTTTTT
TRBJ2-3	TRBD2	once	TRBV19	CASSIRTSGDTDTQYF	TGTGCCAGTAGTATTCGGACTAGCGGGGATACAGATACGCAGTATTTT
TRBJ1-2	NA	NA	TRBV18	CASSPGGVQANYGYTF	TGTGCCAGCTCACCGGGAGGGGTGCAAGCTAACTATGGCTACACCTTC
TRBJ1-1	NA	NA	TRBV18	CASSPEVNTEAFF	TGTGCCAGCTCACCAGAGGTGAACACTGAAGCTTTCTTT
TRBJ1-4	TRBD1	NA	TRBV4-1	CASSQGQGTKEKLFF	TGCGCCAGCAGCCAAGGACAGGGAACGAAGGAAAAACTGTTTTTT
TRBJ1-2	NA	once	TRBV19	CASTQPGGEYYGYTF	TGTGCCAGTACCCAACCGGGGGGAGAGTACTATGGCTACACCTTC
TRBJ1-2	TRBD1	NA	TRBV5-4	CASSGGQGYGYTF	TGTGCCAGCAGCGGGGGACAGGGGTATGGCTACACCTTC
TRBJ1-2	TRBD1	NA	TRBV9	CASSSDRVNYGYTF	TGTGCCAGCAGCTCAGACAGGGTAAACTATGGCTACACCTTC
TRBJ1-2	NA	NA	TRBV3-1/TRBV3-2	CASSRTREHYGYTF	TGTGCCAGCAGCCGGACCCGGGAGCACTATGGCTACACCTTC
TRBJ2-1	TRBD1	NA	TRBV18	CASSPDRGTYNEQFF	TGTGCCAGCTCACCTGACAGGGGGACGTACAATGAGCAGTTCTTC
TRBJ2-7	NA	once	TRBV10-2	CASSSSRGLAGVPYEQYF	TGCGCCAGCAGTTCAAGTAGGGGCTTGGCAGGGGTACCCTACGAGCAGTACTTC
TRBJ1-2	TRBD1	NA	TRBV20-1	CSASLGQHGYTF	TGCAGTGCTAGTCTGGGACAGCATGGCTACACCTTC
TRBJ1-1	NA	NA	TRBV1	CTSSQDGRGVNTEAFF	TGCACCAGCAGCCAAGACGGTCGGGGGGTGAACACTGAAGCTTTCTTT
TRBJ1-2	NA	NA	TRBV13	CASSLGGSDLYGYTF	TGTGCCAGCAGCTTAGGCGGGTCGGATCTCTATGGCTACACCTTC
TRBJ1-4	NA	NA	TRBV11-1	CASSSRQDTNEKLFF	TGTGCCAGCAGCTCGAGACAGGATACTAATGAAAAACTGTTTTTT
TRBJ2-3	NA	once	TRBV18	CASAESEGDTQYF	TGTGCCAGCGCCGAGAGCGAAGGAGATACGCAGTATTTT
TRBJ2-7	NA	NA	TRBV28	CASSPGFRSYEQYF	TGTGCCAGCAGTCCAGGCTTTCGGTCCTACGAGCAGTACTTC
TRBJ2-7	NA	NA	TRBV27	CASSLGVRNYEQYF	TGTGCCAGCAGTTTAGGAGTTAGGAACTACGAGCAGTACTTC
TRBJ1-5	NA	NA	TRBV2	CASSDRGGTVNQPQHF	TGTGCCAGCAGTGACAGGGGAGGGACGGTGAATCAGCCCCAGCATTTT
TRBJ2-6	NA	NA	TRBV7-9	CASSESGTGANVLTF	TGTGCCAGCAGCGAGTCAGGAACTGGGGCCAACGTCCTGACTTTC
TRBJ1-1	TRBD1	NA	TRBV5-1	CASSNRDRGDHTEAFF	TGCGCCAGCAGCAACCGGGACAGGGGGGATCACACTGAAGCTTTCTTT
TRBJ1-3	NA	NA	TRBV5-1	CASSLEGDGNTIYF	TGCGCCAGCAGCTTGGAGGGAGACGGAAACACCATATATTTT
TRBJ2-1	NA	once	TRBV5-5	CASSFYSYNEQFF	TGTGCCAGCAGCTTTTACAGCTACAATGAGCAGTTCTTC
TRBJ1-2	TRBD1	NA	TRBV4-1	CASSQDPQGAGGYTF	TGCGCCAGCAGCCAAGATCCACAGGGGGCAGGGGGCTACACCTTC
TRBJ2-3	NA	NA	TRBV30	CAWSVGRGHTDTQYF	TGTGCCTGGAGTGTTGGGCGGGGTCACACAGATACGCAGTATTTT
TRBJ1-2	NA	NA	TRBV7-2	CASSQPPQPASGYTF	TGTGCCAGCAGCCAACCACCACAACCAGCTAGTGGCTACACCTTC
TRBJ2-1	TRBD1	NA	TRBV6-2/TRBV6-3	CASSMDRSSYNEQFF	TGTGCCAGCAGTATGGACAGGTCCTCCTACAATGAGCAGTTCTTC
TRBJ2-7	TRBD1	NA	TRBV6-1	CASSVEAGGTHTYEQYF	TGTGCCAGCAGTGTAGAGGCAGGGGGCACTCATACCTACGAGCAGTACTTC